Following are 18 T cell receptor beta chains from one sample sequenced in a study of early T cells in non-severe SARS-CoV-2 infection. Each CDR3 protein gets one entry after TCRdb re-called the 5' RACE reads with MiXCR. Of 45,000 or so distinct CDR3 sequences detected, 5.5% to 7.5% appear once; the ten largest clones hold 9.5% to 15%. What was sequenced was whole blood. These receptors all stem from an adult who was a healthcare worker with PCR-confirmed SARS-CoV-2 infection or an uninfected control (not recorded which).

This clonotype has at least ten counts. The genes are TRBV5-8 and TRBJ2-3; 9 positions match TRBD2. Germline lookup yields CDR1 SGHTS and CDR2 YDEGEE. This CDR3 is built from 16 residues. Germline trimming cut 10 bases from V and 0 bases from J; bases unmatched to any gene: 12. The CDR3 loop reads CAAGGSVRFSTDTQYF. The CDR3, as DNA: TGTGCCGCGGGAGGGTCAGTCCGATTTAGCACAGATACGCAGTATTTT.

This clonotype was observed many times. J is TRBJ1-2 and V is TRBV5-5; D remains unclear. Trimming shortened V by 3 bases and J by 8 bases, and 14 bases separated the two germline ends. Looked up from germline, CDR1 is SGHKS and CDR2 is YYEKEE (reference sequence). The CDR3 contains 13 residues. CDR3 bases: TGTGCCAGCAGCTCGACCCTAATAGGGGGCTACACCTTC. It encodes CASSSTLIGGYTF.

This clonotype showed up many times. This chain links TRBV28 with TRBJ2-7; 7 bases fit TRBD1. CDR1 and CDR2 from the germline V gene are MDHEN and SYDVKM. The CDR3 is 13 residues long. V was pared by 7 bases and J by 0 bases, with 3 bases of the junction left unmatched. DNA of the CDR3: TGTGCCAGCAAACAGGGGAACTCCTACGAGCAGTACTTC. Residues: CASKQGNSYEQYF. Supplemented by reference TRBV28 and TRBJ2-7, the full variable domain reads DVKVTQSSRYLVKRTGEKVFLECVQDMDHENMFWYRQDPGLGLRLIYFSYDVKMKEKGDIPEGYSVSREKKERFSLILESASTNQTSMYLCASKQGNSYEQYFGPGTRLTVT.

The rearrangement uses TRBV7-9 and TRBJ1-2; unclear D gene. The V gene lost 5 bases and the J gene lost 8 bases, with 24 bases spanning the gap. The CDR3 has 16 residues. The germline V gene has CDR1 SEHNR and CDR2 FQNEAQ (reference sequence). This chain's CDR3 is CASSLTPNVGNGGYTF. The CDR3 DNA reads TGTGCCAGCAGCCTTACCCCAAATGTGGGGAACGGGGGCTACACCTTC.

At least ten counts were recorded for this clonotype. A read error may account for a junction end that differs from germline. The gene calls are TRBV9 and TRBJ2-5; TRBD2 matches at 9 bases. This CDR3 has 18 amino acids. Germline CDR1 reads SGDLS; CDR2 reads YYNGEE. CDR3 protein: CASSVGQRASGIQETHYF. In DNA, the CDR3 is TGTGCCAGCAGCGTAGGTCAGAGGGCTAGCGGGATTCAAGAGACCCACTACTTC.

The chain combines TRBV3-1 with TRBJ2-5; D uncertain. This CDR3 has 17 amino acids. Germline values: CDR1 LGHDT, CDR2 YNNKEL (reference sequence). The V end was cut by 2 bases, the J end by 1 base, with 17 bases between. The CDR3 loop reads CASSQRLQRAVQETQYF. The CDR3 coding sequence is TGTGCCAGCAGCCAACGGTTGCAGAGAGCTGTCCAAGAGACCCAGTACTTC.

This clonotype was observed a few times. The CDR3 coding sequence is TGTGCCAGCAGCTTGGGGGAGACAGTAGTCCAAGAGACCCAGTACTTC. Its protein is CASSLGETVVQETQYF. The rearrangement uses TRBV5-4 and TRBJ2-5; TRBD1 or TRBD2 may be the D gene (5 bases each). The CDR3 is made up of 16 amino acids. Trimming removed 0 bases from V and 1 base from J, with 13 bases in between. CDR1 and CDR2 (germline): SGHNT, YYREEE (reference sequence).

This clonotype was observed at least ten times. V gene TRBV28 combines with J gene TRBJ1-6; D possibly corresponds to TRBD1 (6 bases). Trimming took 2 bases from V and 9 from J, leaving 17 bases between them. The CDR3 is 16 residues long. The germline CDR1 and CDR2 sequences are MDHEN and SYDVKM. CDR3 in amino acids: CASSLHSGTLLSPLHF. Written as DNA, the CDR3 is TGTGCCAGCAGTTTACATTCAGGGACACTCCTTTCACCCCTCCACTTT.

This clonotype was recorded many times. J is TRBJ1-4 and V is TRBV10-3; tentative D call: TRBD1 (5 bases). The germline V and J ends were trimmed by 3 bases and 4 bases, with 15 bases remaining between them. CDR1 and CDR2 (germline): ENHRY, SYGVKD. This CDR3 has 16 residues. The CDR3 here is CAISDYGGAGNEKLFF. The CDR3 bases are TGTGCCATCAGTGACTACGGAGGGGCGGGTAATGAAAAACTGTTTTTT.

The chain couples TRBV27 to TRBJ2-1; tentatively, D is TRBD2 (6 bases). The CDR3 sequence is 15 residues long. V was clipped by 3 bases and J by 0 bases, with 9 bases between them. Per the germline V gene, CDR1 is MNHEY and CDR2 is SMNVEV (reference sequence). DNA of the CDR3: TGTGCCAGCAGTTTCATGGGGGGCTCCTACAATGAGCAGTTCTTC. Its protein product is CASSFMGGSYNEQFF.

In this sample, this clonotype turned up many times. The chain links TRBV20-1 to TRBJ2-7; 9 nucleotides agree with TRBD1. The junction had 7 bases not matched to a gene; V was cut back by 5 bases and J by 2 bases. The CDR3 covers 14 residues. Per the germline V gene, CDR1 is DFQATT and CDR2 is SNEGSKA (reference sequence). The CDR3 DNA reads TGCAGTGCTCCCGGGACAGGGAAGACCTACGAGCAGTACTTC. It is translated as CSAPGTGKTYEQYF.

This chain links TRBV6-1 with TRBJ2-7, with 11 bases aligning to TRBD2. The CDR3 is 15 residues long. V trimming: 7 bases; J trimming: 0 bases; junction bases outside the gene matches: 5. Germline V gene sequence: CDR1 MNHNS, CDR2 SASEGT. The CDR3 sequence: CASTGTSGSSYEQYF. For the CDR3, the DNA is TGTGCCAGCACCGGGACTAGCGGCAGCTCCTACGAGCAGTACTTC.

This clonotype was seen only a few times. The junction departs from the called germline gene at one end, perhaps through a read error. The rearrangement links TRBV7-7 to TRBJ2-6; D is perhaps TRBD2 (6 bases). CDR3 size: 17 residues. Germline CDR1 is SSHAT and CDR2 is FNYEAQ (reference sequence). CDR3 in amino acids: CASSLVKEGPGANVLTF. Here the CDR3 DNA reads TGTGCTAGCAGCTTAGTCAAGGAGGGACCGGGGGCCAACGTCCTGACTTTC. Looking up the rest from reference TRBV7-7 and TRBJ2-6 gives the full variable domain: GAGVSQSPRYKVTKRGQDVTLRCDPISSHATLYWYQQALGQGPEFLTYFNYEAQPDKSGLPSDRFSAERPEGSISTLTIQRTEQRDSAMYRCASSLVKEGPGANVLTFGAGSRLTVL.

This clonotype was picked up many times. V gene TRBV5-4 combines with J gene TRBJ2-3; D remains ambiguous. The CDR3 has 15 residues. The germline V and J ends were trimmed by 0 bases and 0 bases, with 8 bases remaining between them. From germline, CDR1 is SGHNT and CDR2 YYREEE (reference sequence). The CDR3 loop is CASSLDYTSTDTQYF. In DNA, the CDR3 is TGTGCCAGCAGCTTGGACTACACGAGCACAGATACGCAGTATTTT.

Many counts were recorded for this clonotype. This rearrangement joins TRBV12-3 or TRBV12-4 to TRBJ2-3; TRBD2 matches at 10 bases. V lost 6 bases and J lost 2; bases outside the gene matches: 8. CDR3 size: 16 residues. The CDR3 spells CASRESGGASTDTQYF. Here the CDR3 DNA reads TGTGCCAGCAGGGAAAGCGGGGGGGCCTCCACAGATACGCAGTATTTT.

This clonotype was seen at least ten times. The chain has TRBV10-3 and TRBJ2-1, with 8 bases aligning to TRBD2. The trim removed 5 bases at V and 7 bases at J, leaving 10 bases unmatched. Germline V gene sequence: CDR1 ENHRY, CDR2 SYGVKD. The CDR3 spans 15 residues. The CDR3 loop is CAISLSGVRTNEQFF. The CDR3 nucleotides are TGTGCCATCAGTCTTAGCGGGGTTAGGACTAATGAGCAGTTCTTC.

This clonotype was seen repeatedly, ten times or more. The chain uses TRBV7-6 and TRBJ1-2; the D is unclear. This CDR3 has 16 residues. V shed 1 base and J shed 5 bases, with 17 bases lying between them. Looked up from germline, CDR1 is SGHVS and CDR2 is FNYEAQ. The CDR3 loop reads CASSLEAKQNHYGYTF. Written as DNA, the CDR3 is TGTGCCAGCAGCTTAGAGGCAAAACAGAACCATTATGGCTACACCTTC.

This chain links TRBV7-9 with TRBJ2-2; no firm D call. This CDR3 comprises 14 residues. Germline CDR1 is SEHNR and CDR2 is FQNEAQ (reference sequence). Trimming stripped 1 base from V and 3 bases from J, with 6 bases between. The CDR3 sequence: CASSLVSYTGELFF. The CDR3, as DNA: TGTGCCAGCAGCTTAGTTTCCTACACCGGGGAGCTGTTTTTT.